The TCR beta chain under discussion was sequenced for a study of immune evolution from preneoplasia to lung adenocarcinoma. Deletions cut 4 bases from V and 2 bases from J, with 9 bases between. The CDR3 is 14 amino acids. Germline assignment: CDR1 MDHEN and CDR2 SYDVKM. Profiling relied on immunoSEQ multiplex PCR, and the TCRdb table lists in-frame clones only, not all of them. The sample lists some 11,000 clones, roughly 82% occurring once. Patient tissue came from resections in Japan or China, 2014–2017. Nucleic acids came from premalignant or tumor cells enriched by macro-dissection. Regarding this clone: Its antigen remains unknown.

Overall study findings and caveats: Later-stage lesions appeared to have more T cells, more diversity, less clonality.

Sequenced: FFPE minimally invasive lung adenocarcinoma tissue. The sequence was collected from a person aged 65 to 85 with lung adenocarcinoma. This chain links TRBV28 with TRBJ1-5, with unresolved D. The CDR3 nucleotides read TGTGCCAGCAGTTACCTTGGGCGCAATCAGCCCCAGCATTTT. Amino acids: CASSYLGRNQPQHF.